Included here is one T cell receptor (beta chain) sequence, with context. Its specificity is not known. Isolated RNA was reverse transcribed in full, so expressed TCRB transcripts were sequenced. Reads from naive, central memory and regulatory T cell samples averaged about 3.9 million. Here immunoSEQ multiplex PCR was the method, and the copy in TCRdb shows in-frame clones only, minus some. Seen here are around 70,000 clones, roughly half observed once, and the top ten hold about 0.74%. This sample was taken from a study of beta chain features in type 1 diabetes. The study's findings and limits: TCRB CDR3s from Type 1 diabetes patients were moderately but significantly shorter in all four CD4+ subsets.

The V segment lost 4 bases and the J segment 5 bases; nucleotides outside the gene matches: 8. Germline loops: CDR1 SGDLS, CDR2 YYNGEE. The CDR3 length is 15 residues. There was one heparinised blood draw per donor, averaging roughly 110 mL. The TCR comes from a man aged 25 to 40 with type 1 diabetes. The chain uses TRBV9 and TRBJ1-5, with TRBD1 matching over 8 bases. The material sequenced was central memory CD4+ T cells from blood. Written as DNA, the CDR3 is TGTGCCAGCAGCCCCGGACAGGGCGAGGATCAGCCCCAGCATTTT. Amino acid sequence: CASSPGQGEDQPQHF.